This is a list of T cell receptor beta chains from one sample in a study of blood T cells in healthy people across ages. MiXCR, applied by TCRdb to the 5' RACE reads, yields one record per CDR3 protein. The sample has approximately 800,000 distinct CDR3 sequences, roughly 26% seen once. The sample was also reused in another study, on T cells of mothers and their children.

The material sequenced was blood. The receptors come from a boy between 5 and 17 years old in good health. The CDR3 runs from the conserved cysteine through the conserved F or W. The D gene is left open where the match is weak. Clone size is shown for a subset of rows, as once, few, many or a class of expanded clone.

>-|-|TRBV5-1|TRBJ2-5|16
CASSSGLGILQETLYF
TGCGCCAGCAGCTCCGGGTTAGGCATCCTCCAAGAGACCCTGTACTTC
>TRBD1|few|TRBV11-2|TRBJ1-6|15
CASRLPGQGGSPLHF
TGTGCCAGCAGGTTACCAGGACAGGGTGGGTCACCCCTCCACTTT
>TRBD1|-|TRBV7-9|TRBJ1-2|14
CASSPTGGLYGYTF
TGTGCCAGCAGTCCGACAGGGGGCCTTTATGGCTACACCTTC
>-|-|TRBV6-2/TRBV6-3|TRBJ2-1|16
CASSYFPGQTGETQFF
TGTGCCAGCAGTTACTTTCCCGGACAGACGGGAGAGACCCAGTTCTTC
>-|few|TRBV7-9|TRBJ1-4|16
CASSLFIWSTGEKLFF
TGTGCCAGCAGCTTATTCATTTGGAGCACAGGTGAAAAACTGTTTTTT
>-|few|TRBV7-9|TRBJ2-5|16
CASSAKPDGTKETQYF
TGTGCCAGCAGCGCTAAACCCGACGGGACCAAAGAGACCCAGTACTTC
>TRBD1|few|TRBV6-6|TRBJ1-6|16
CASSFDPSGQTSPLHF
TGTGCCAGCAGTTTCGACCCTTCGGGACAGACTTCACCCCTCCACTTT
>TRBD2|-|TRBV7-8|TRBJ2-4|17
CASSLAGGGLAKNIQYF
TGTGCCAGCAGCTTAGCCGGCGGGGGGCTAGCCAAAAACATTCAGTACTTC
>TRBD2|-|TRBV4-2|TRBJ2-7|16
CASSQDEAGGYYEQYF
TGTGCCAGCAGCCAGGACGAAGCGGGGGGATACTACGAGCAGTACTTC
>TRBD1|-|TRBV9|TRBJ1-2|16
CASSDGQDVSLYGYTF
TGTGCCAGCAGCGATGGACAGGATGTCTCCCTCTATGGCTACACCTTC
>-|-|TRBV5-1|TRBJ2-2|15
CASSIAGGNTGELFF
TGCGCCAGCAGCATTGCAGGCGGGAACACCGGGGAGCTGTTTTTT
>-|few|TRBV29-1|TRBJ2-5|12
CSAKRPEETQYF
TGCAGCGCCAAACGGCCAGAAGAGACCCAGTACTTC
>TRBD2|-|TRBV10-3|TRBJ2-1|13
CAIHSGGHNEQFF
TGTGCCATACATAGCGGGGGACACAATGAGCAGTTCTTC
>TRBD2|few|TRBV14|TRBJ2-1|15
CASSRLAGIYNEQFF
TGTGCCAGCAGCCGGCTAGCGGGGATCTACAATGAGCAGTTCTTC
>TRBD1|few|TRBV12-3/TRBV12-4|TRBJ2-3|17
CASSWHPGTGTTDTQYF
TGTGCCAGCAGTTGGCACCCCGGGACAGGGACCACAGATACGCAGTATTTT
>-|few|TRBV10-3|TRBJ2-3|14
CAISEQGGEGTQYF
TGTGCCATCAGTGAACAGGGCGGAGAGGGTACGCAGTATTTT
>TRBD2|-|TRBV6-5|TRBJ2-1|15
CASSRTSGSYNEQFF
TGTGCCAGCAGTCGGACTAGCGGCTCCTACAATGAGCAGTTCTTC
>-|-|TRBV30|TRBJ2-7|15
CAWSTGRGGAYEQYF
TGTGCCTGGAGTACCGGACGTGGAGGGGCCTACGAGCAGTACTTC
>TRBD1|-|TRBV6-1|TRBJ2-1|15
CASSEVGQGYNEQFF
TGTGCCAGCAGTGAAGTTGGACAGGGCTACAATGAGCAGTTCTTC
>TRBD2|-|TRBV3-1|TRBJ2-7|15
CASSQMLAGAGEQYF
TGTGCCAGCAGCCAAATGCTAGCGGGGGCCGGAGAGCAGTACTTC
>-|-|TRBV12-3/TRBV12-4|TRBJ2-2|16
CASSPYGQGDTGELFF
TGTGCCAGCAGTCCATATGGGCAGGGCGACACCGGGGAGCTGTTTTTT
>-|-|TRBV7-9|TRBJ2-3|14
CASSYGPSTDTQYF
TGTGCCAGCAGCTACGGACCTAGCACAGATACGCAGTATTTT
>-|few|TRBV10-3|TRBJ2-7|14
CAISEVGTSYEQYF
TGTGCCATCAGTGAGGTAGGGACCTCCTACGAGCAGTACTTC
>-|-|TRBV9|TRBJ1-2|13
CASSVQGDYGYTF
TGTGCCAGCAGCGTTCAAGGGGACTATGGCTACACCTTC
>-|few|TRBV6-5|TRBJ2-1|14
CASSYSRHYNEQFF
TGTGCCAGCAGTTACTCGCGGCACTACAATGAGCAGTTCTTC
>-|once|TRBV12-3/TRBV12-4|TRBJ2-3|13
CAIGKGSTDVEYF
TGTGCCATAGGCAAGGGGAGCACAGATGTGGAGTATTTT
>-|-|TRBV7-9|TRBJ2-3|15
CASNRWRESTDTQYF
TGTGCCAGCAACCGGTGGAGGGAGAGCACAGATACGCAGTATTTT
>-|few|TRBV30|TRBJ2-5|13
CAWSRGALETQYF
TGTGCCTGGAGTCGGGGGGCGCTAGAGACCCAGTACTTC
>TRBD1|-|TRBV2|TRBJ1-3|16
CASNYGTGLSGNTIYF
TGTGCCAGCAATTACGGGACAGGGTTATCTGGAAACACCATATATTTT
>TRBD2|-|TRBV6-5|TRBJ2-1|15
CASSGRGSGGHEQFF
TGTGCCAGCAGCGGACGGGGAAGCGGGGGTCATGAGCAGTTCTTC
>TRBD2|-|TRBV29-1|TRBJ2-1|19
CSVARLSAGDPRSYNEQFF
TGCAGCGTTGCCAGACTAAGCGCGGGAGATCCCCGCTCCTACAATGAGCAGTTCTTC
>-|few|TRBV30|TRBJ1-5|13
CAWGTLGYQPQHF
TGTGCCTGGGGGACTTTGGGATATCAGCCCCAGCATTTT
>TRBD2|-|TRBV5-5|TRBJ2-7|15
CASSLVSGGAYEQYF
TGTGCCAGCAGCTTGGTCAGCGGGGGGGCCTACGAGCAGTACTTC
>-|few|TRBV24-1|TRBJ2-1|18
CAASDSKGSPLYYNEQFF
TGTGCCGCCAGTGATTCGAAAGGGAGTCCACTTTACTACAATGAGCAGTTCTTC
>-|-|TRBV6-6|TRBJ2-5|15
CASGPLRGQGETQYF
TGTGCCAGCGGTCCCCTTCGTGGGCAGGGGGAGACCCAGTACTTC
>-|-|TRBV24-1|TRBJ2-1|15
CATSGEAGNYNEQFF
TGTGCCACCAGTGGGGAGGCGGGGAACTACAATGAGCAGTTCTTC
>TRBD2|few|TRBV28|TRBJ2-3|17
CLTGSGGSGPSTDTQYF
TGTCTGACCGGTAGCGGGGGATCAGGCCCTAGCACAGATACGCAGTATTTT
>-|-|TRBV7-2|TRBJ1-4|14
CASSATGSPEKLFF
TGTGCCAGCAGCGCGACAGGCTCCCCAGAAAAACTGTTTTTT
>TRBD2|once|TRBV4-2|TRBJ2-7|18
CASSLGGASGGFSYEQYF
TGTGCTAGCAGCCTCGGAGGGGCTAGCGGGGGGTTCTCCTACGAGCAGTACTTC
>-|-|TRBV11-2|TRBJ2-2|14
CASSLTFNTGELFF
TGTGCCAGCAGCTTAACATTTAACACCGGGGAGCTGTTTTTT
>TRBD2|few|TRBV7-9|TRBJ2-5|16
CASSLVPSGGQETQYF
TGTGCCAGCAGCTTAGTGCCTAGCGGGGGCCAAGAGACCCAGTACTTC
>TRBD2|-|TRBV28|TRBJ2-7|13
CATLSGEVYEQYF
TGTGCCACCCTTAGCGGGGAAGTGTACGAGCAGTACTTC